This T cell receptor (beta chain) was found in a study of CD8 T cells in ankylosing spondylitis. Study-level results: Roughly eight highly homologous variants made up a TCR beta motif that seemed to typify ankylosing spondylitis blood.

This CDR3 is 14 amino acids long. Trimming removed 0 bases from V and 5 bases from J, with 9 bases in between. Germline CDR1 reads SGHDT; CDR2 reads YYEEEE. TCRdb called the 5' RACE reads again in MiXCR, with one record for every CDR3 protein. The sample consists of a few hundred thousand distinct CDR3 sequences, 20% to 25% of them appearing once. This clonotype was counted between two and nine times. Its cognate antigen is unknown. This sequence originates from a male donor with ankylosing spondylitis. Sample: blood, either unsorted or a sorted T cell fraction (not recorded which). The chain employs TRBV5-6 and TRBJ1-5; a weak D match, TRBD1 (6 bases). CDR3 protein: CASSLEGGYQPQHF. The CDR3 coding sequence is TGTGCCAGCAGCTTGGAGGGGGGTTATCAGCCCCAGCATTTT.